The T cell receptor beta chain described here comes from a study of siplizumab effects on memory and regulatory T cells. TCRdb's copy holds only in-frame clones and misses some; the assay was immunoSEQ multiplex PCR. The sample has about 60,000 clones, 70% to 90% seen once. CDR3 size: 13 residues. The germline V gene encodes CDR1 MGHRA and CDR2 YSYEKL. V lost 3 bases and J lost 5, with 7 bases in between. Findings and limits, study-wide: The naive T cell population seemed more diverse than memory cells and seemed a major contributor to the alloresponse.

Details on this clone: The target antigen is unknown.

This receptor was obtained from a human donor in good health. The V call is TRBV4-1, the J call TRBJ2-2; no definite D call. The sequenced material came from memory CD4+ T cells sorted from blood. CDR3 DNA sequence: TGCGCCAGCAGCCAGGATCCAACCGGGGAGCTGTTTTTT. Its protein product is CASSQDPTGELFF.